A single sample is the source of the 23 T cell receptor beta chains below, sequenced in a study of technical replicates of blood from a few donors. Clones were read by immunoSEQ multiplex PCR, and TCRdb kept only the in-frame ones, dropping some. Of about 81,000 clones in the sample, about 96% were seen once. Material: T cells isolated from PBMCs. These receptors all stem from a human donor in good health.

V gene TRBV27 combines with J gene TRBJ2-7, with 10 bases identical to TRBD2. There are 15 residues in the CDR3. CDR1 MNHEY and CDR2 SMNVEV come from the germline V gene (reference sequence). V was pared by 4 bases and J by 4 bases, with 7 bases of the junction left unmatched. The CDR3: CASSSPSGRSYEQYF. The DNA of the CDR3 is TGTGCCAGCAGTTCTCCTAGCGGGAGATCTTACGAGCAGTACTTC.

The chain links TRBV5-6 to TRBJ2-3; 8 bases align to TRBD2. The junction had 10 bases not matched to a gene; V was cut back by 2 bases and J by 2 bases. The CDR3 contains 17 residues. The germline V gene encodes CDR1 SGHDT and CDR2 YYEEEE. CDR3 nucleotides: TGTGCCAGCAGCTTTCCCGGCGGGGGGACCTTCACAGATACGCAGTATTTT. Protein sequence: CASSFPGGGTFTDTQYF.

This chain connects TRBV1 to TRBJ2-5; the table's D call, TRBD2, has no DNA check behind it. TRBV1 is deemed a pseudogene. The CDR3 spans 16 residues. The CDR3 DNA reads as TGCACCAGCAGCCGTTCGCTAGCGGGTCTCCAAGAGACCCAGTACTTC. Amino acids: CTSSRSLAGLQETQYF.

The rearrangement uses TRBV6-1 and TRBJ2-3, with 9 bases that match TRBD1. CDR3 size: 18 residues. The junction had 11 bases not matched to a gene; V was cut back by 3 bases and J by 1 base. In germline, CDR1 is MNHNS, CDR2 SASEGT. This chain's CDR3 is CASSESGTGIRGTDTQYF. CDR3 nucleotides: TGTGCCAGCAGTGAGTCCGGGACAGGGATTAGGGGCACAGATACGCAGTATTTT.

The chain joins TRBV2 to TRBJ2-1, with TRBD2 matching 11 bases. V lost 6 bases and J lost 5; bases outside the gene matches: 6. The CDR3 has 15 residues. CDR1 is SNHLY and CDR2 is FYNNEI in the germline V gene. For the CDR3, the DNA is TGTGCCAGCAGGGCCGGGACTAGCGGCAACAATGAGCAGTTCTTC. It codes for CASRAGTSGNNEQFF.

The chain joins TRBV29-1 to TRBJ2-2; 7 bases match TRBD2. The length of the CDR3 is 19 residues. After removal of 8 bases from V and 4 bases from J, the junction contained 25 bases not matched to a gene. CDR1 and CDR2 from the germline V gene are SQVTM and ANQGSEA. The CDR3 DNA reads TGCAGCCCGAATAGCTCTCGACCAGGACTAGACGTTTCCACCGGGGAGCTGTTTTTT. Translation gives CSPNSSRPGLDVSTGELFF.

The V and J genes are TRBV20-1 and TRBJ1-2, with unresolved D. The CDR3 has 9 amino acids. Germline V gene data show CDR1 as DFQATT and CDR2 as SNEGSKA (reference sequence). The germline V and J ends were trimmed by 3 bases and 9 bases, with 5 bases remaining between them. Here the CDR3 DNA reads TGCAGTGCTAGTAGAAGCTACACCTTC. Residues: CSASRSYTF.

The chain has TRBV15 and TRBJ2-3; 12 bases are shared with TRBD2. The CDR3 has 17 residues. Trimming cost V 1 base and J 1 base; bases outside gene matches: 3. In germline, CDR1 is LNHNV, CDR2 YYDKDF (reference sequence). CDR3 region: CATSRGGLAGRTDTQYF. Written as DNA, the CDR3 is TGTGCCACCAGCAGAGGGGGACTAGCGGGCCGCACAGATACGCAGTATTTT.

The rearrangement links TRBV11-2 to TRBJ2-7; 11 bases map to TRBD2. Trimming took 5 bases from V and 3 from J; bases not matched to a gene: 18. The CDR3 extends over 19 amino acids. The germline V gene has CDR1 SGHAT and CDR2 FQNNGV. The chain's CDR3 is CASSHPTYSGRALLYEQYF. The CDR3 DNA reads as TGTGCCAGCAGCCACCCGACTTATAGCGGGAGGGCCCTACTCTACGAGCAGTACTTC.

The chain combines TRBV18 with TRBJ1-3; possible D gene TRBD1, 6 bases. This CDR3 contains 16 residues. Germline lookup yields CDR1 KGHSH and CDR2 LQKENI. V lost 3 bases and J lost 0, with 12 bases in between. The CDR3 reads CASSPNDRHSGNTIYF. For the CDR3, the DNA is TGTGCCAGCTCACCTAACGACAGGCACTCTGGAAACACCATATATTTT. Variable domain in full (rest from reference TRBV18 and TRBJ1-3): NAGVMQNPRHLVRRRGQEARLRCSPMKGHSHVYWYRQLPEEGLKFMVYLQKENIIDESGMPKERFSAEFPKEGPSILRIQQVVRGDSAAYFCASSPNDRHSGNTIYFGEGSWLTVV.

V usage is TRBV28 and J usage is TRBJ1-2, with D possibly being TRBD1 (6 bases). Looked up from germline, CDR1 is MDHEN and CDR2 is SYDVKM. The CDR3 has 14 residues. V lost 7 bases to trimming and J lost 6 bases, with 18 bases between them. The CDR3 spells CASTLSGAGNGYTF. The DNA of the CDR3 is TGTGCCAGCACTCTTTCAGGGGCAGGGAATGGCTACACCTTC.

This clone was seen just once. The chain's CDR3 is CASSSNGQGNLGYTF. The CDR3 DNA sequence: TGTGCCAGCAGCTCAAACGGACAGGGTAATCTTGGCTACACCTTC. The chain links TRBV7-2 to TRBJ1-2; 8 positions match TRBD1. Germline V gene lookup returns CDR1 SGHTA and CDR2 FQGNSA. V was clipped by 4 bases and J by 7 bases; unmatched bases: 11. This CDR3 is 15 amino acids long.

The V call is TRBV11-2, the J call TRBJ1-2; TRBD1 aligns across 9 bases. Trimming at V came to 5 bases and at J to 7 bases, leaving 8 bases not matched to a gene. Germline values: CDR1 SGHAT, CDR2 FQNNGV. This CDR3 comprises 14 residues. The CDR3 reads CASSANRQGGGYTF. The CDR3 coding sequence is TGTGCCAGCAGCGCTAACCGACAGGGGGGTGGCTACACCTTC. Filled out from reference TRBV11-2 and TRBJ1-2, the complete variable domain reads EAGVAQSPRYKIIEKRQSVAFWCNPISGHATLYWYQQILGQGPKLLIQFQNNGVVDDSQLPKDRFSAERLKGVDSTLKIQPAKLEDSAVYLCASSANRQGGGYTFGSGTRLTVV.

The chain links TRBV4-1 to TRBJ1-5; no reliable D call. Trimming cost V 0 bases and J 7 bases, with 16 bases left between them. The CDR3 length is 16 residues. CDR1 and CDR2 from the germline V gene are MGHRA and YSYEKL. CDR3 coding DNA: TGCGCCAGCAGCCAAGACTCGGGGAAGCAATTACAGCCCCAGCATTTT. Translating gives CASSQDSGKQLQPQHF.

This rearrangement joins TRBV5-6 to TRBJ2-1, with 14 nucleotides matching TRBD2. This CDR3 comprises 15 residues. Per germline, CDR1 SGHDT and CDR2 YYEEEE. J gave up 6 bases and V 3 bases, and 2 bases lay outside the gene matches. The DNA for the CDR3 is TGTGCCAGCAGCTCGGGACTAGCGGGAGTCAATGAGCAGTTCTTC. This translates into CASSSGLAGVNEQFF.

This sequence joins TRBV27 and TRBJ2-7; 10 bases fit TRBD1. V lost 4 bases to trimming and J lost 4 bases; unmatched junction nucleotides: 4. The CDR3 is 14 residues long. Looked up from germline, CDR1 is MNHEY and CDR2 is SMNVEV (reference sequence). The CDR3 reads CASSYRDRGYEQYF. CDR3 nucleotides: TGTGCCAGCAGTTACCGGGACAGGGGATACGAGCAGTACTTC.

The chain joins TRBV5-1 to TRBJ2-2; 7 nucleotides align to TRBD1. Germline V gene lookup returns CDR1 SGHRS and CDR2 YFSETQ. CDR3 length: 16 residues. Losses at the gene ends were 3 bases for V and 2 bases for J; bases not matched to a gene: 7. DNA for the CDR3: TGCGCCAGCAGCTCGGGACAGAATACTAACACCGGGGAGCTGTTTTTT. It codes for CASSSGQNTNTGELFF.

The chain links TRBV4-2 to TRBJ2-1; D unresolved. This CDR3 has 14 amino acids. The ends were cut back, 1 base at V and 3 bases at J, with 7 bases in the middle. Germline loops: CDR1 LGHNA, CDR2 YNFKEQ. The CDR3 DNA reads TGTGCCAGCAGCCAAGCTAAAGACTACAATGAGCAGTTCTTC. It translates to CASSQAKDYNEQFF.

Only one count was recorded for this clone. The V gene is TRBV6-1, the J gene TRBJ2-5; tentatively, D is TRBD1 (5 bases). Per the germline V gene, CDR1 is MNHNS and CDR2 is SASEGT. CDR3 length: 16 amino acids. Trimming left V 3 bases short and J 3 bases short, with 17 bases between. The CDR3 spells CASSEWGQVGEETQYF. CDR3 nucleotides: TGTGCCAGCAGTGAGTGGGGCCAGGTAGGAGAAGAGACCCAGTACTTC.

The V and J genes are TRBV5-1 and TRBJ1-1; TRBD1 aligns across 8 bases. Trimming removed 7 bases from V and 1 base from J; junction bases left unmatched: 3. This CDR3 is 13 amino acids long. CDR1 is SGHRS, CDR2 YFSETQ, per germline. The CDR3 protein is CASSGQENTEAFF. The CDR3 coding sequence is TGCGCCAGCTCGGGACAGGAGAACACTGAAGCTTTCTTT.

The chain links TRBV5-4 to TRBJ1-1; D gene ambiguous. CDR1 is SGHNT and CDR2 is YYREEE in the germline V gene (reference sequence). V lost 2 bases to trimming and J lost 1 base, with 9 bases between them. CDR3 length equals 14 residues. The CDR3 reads CASSFYTENTEAFF. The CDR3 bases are TGTGCCAGCAGCTTTTACACAGAGAACACTGAAGCTTTCTTT.

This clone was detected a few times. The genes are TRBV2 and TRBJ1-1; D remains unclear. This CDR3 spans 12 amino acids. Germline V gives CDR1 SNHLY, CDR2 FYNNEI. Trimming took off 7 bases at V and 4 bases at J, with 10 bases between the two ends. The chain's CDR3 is CASKIEFTEAFF. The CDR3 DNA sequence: TGTGCCAGCAAGATCGAGTTCACTGAAGCTTTCTTT.

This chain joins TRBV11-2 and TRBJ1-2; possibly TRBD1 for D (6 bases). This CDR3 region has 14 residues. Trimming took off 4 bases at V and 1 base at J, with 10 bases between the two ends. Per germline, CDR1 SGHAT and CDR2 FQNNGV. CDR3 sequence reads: CASSSADSNYGYTF. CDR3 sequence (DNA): TGTGCCAGCAGCTCCGCGGACAGTAACTATGGCTACACCTTC.